There are many counts of the clone carrying this T cell receptor beta chain. The data were taken from a study of T cells in Graves' hyperthyroidism and ophthalmopathy. This CDR3 is built from 16 residues. The germline V gene encodes CDR1 DFQATT and CDR2 SNEGSKA (reference sequence). The V end was cut by 0 bases, the J end by 4 bases, with 19 bases between. RNA transcripts provided the source from which TCR beta CDR3 regions were amplified. HTBI primers were used for first-round RT-PCR of the TCR CDR3. TCRdb re-analysed the multiplex PCR reads in MiXCR, keeping a single row per CDR3 protein. The repertoire consists of about half a million distinct CDR3 sequences, with around 20% occurring once and the leading ten covering roughly 44%.

The clonotype was recovered from a man aged 40-50 years with Graves' ophthalmopathy. The sample was blood. This rearrangement joins TRBV20-1 to TRBJ2-7; possible D gene TRBD1, 5 bases. CDR3 sequence reads: CSARDQGSSAPYEQYF. DNA of the CDR3: TGCAGTGCTAGAGATCAGGGCTCATCCGCCCCTTACGAGCAGTACTTC.